This T cell receptor (beta chain) was retrieved from a study of blood T cell repertoires in COVID-19. Study in general: T cells, B-cell-depleted T cells, or PBMCs supplied cDNA or gDNA.

The assay was immunoSEQ multiplex PCR, and TCRdb's table has in-frame clones only and misses some. The table records 150,000 or so clones, roughly 89% of them present only once. Sample: PBMCs or T cells enriched from blood (not recorded which). The receptor was isolated from a woman in her fifties or sixties who had been exposed to COVID-19.

CDR3 residues: CASSLYGGPTEAFF. The CDR3 DNA is TGTGCCAGCAGTTTATATGGGGGCCCCACTGAAGCTTTCTTT. The chain combines TRBV27 with TRBJ1-1; TRBD1 is a possible D gene (6 bases). Looked up from germline, CDR1 is MNHEY and CDR2 is SMNVEV (reference sequence). V was trimmed by 1 base and J by 4 bases, leaving 10 bases between them. The CDR3 has 14 amino acids.